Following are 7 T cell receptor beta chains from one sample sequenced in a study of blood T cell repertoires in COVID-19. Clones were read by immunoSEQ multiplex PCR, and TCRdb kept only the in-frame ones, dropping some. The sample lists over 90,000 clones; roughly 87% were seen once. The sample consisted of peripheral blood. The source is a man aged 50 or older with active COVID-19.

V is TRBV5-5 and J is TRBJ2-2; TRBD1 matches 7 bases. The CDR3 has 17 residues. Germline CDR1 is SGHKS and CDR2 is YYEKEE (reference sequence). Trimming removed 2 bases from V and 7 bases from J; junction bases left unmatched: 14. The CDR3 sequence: CASSLGDRVAPNGELFF. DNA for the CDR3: TGTGCCAGCAGCTTAGGCGACAGGGTCGCACCCAACGGGGAGCTGTTTTTT.

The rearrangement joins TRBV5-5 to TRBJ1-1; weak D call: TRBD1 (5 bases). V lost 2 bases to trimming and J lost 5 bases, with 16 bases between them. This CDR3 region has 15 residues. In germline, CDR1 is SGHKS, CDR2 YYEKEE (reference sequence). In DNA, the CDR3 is TGTGCCAGCAGCTTAACAGCGCAGGGAACAACTGAAGCTTTCTTT. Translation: CASSLTAQGTTEAFF.

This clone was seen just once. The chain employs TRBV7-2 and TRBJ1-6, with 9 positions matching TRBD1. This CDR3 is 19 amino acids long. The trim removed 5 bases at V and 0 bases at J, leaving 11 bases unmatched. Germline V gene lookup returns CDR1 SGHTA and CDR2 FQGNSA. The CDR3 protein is CASSPRLGQGSSYNSPLHF. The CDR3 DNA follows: TGTGCCAGCAGCCCTAGACTTGGACAGGGGAGCTCCTATAATTCACCCCTCCACTTT.

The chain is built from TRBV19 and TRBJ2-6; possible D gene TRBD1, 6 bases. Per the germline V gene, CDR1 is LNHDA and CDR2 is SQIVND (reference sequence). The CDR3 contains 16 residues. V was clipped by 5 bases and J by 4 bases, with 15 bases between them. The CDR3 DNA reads TGTGCCAGTAGTGTGCTCAGGGGCGCCGGGGCCAACGTCCTGACTTTC. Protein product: CASSVLRGAGANVLTF.

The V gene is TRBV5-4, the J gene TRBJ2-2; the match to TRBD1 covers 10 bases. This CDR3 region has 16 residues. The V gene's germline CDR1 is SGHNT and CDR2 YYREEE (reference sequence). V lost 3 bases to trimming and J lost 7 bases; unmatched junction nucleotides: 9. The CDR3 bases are TGTGCCAGCAGCTCCGGGACAGGGGTATCGAGCGGGGAGCTGTTTTTT. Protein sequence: CASSSGTGVSSGELFF.

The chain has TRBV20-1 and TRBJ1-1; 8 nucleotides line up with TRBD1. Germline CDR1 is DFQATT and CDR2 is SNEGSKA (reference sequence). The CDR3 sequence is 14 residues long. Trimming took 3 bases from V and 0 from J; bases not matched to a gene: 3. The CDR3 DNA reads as TGCAGTGCTAGTGGGGACAGGATGAACACTGAAGCTTTCTTT. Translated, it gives CSASGDRMNTEAFF.

The CDR3 loop is CASGVRGLGETQYF. DNA of the CDR3: TGTGCTAGTGGTGTACGGGGGTTAGGAGAGACCCAGTACTTC. V is TRBV12-5 and J is TRBJ2-5; TRBD2 is a possible D gene (6 bases). The CDR3 length is 14 residues. V lost 5 bases to trimming and J lost 4 bases, with 14 bases between them. The germline CDR1 and CDR2 sequences are LGHNT and FRNRAP.